This TCR beta chain was sequenced during a study of T cells in Graves' hyperthyroidism and ophthalmopathy. General study findings and limits: Also found in blood were most expanded thyroid clonotypes above 0.001. Progression to ophthalmopathy was predicted a median of approximately 6.4 months early.

This clonotype was detected many times. Antigen specificity is unknown. Germline values: CDR1 DFQATT, CDR2 SNEGSKA (reference sequence). The V and J ends lost 5 bases and 7 bases respectively, with 20 bases between them. The CDR3 contains 14 residues. The CDR3 regions of TCR beta were amplified from RNA transcripts. When the TCR CDR3 underwent first-round RT-PCR, the HTBI primer set was used. TCRdb ran MiXCR on the multiplex PCR reads and lists one entry per CDR3 protein. The sample carries around 600,000 distinct CDR3 sequences, about a sixth recorded once. The diagnostic basis comprised clinical symptoms, serum thyroxine and TRAb, thyroid ultrasound and orbital computed tomography.

This receptor was obtained from a woman aged 40 to 50 with Graves' ophthalmopathy. V usage is TRBV20-1 and J usage is TRBJ2-5; weak D call: TRBD1 (6 bases). Sequences were obtained from blood. The CDR3 coding sequence is TGCAGTGCTCCCAAGGGAGAGCTAGGGGGGACCCAGTACTTC. Protein sequence: CSAPKGELGGTQYF.